Listed here are 11 T cell receptor beta chains from one sample, sequenced in a study of T-cell memory formation after mild COVID-19. TCRdb reprocessed the 5' RACE reads with MiXCR, giving one entry per CDR3 protein. The table records about 420,000 distinct CDR3 sequences, around a quarter of them present only once. Sequencing was performed on PBMCs or a T cell subset sorted from them (not recorded which). All receptors come from an adult woman who had mild COVID-19 (a few samples of this study predate the infection). Cell type and time point are not known.

The rearrangement joins TRBV6-6 to TRBJ2-3; perhaps TRBD2 as D (6 bases). This CDR3 has 14 residues. Germline V gene lookup returns CDR1 MNHNY and CDR2 SVGAGI (reference sequence). The V and J ends lost 6 bases and 2 bases respectively, with 12 bases between them. The CDR3 sequence: CASRSGRPTDTQYF. In nucleotides, the CDR3 is TGTGCCAGCAGATCCGGGAGACCCACAGATACGCAGTATTTT.

This clonotype showed up just a few times. V is TRBV7-6 and J is TRBJ2-3; D is perhaps TRBD1 (6 bases). The CDR3 sequence is 14 residues long. Germline V gives CDR1 SGHVS, CDR2 FNYEAQ. Trimming shortened V by 8 bases and J by 1 base, and 13 bases separated the two germline ends. The CDR3 DNA is TGTGCCAGCCGCCTAAGACAGGGCACAGATACGCAGTATTTT. Translated, it gives CASRLRQGTDTQYF. The entire variable domain, with the rest obtained from reference TRBV7-6 and TRBJ2-3, is as follows: GAGVSQSPRYKVTKRGQDVALRCDPISGHVSLYWYRQALGQGPEFLTYFNYEAQQDKSGLPNDRFSAERPEGSISTLTIQRTEQRDSAMYRCASRLRQGTDTQYFGPGTRLTVL.

This chain links TRBV2 with TRBJ2-3; a weak D match, TRBD2 (5 bases). Looked up from germline, CDR1 is SNHLY and CDR2 is FYNNEI. Trimming stripped 9 bases from V and 5 bases from J, with 12 bases between. This CDR3 has 12 residues. For the CDR3, the DNA is TGTGCCAGTCGACTACTGGGAGATACGCAGTATTTT. Amino acid sequence: CASRLLGDTQYF.

The V gene is TRBV29-1, the J gene TRBJ2-2; D is unresolved. The V end was cut by 5 bases, the J end by 3 bases, with 7 bases between. The CDR3 sequence is 12 residues long. Germline lookup yields CDR1 SQVTM and CDR2 ANQGSEA. CDR3 sequence (DNA): TGCAGCGTTCAAAAACACACCGGGGAGCTGTTTTTT. Amino acids: CSVQKHTGELFF.

This clonotype was observed a few times. The V and J genes are TRBV7-9 and TRBJ2-2, with D possibly matching TRBD1 (5 bases). Germline assignment: CDR1 SEHNR and CDR2 FQNEAQ (reference sequence). The germline V and J ends were trimmed by 5 bases and 6 bases, with 16 bases remaining between them. The CDR3 totals 15 residues. Here the CDR3 DNA reads TGTGCCAGCAGCCACCCTTTCCAGGGCCCCGGGGAGCTGTTTTTT. Its protein is CASSHPFQGPGELFF.

This clonotype was seen a handful of times. This chain uses TRBV6-6 with TRBJ2-7, with 12 bases lining up with TRBD1. V lost 0 bases and J lost 6; bases outside the gene matches: 15. The CDR3 spans 19 residues. Germline CDR1 and CDR2: MNHNY and SVGAGI (reference sequence). CDR3 nucleotide sequence: TGTGCCAGCAGTTACTCGTCTCGATCATCGGGACAGGGGGCCCGCGAGCAGTACTTC. It specifies CASSYSSRSSGQGAREQYF.

The chain recombines TRBV3-1 with TRBJ2-4, with 10 positions matching TRBD2. With 7 bases clipped from V and 7 bases from J, the junction kept 7 bases outside the gene matches. The V gene's germline CDR1 is LGHDT and CDR2 YNNKEL (reference sequence). This CDR3 has 14 amino acids. CDR3 in DNA: TGTGCCAGCACAGCGGGAGGGGAGGACAACATTCAGTACTTC. The encoded protein is CASTAGGEDNIQYF.

There are many counts of this clonotype. The chain uses TRBV3-1 and TRBJ2-7; D unresolved. CDR1 and CDR2 from the germline V gene are LGHDT and YNNKEL (reference sequence). Between the trimmed V and J ends, which lost 1 base and 3 bases, there was a span of 13 bases. The CDR3 is 15 amino acids. This CDR3 reads CASSQVLYPSYEQYF. CDR3 nucleotide sequence: TGTGCCAGCAGCCAAGTTCTCTACCCAAGCTACGAGCAGTACTTC.

This clonotype was detected a few times. The V and J genes are TRBV6-1 and TRBJ2-6; D ambiguous. The CDR3 totals 13 residues. CDR1 is MNHNS and CDR2 is SASEGT in the germline V gene. The V gene lost 7 bases and the J gene lost 1 base, with 5 bases spanning the gap. CDR3 residues: CASTVSGANVLTF. Written as DNA, the CDR3 is TGTGCCAGCACCGTGTCTGGGGCCAACGTCCTGACTTTC.

This clonotype showed up just a few times. The CDR3 is CSARVGGSEQYF. In DNA, the CDR3 is TGCAGTGCTAGAGTAGGGGGCTCCGAGCAGTACTTC. V and J are TRBV20-1 and TRBJ2-7; 7 bases map to TRBD1. With 1 base clipped from V and 6 bases from J, the junction kept 3 bases outside the gene matches. Germline CDR1 DFQATT, CDR2 SNEGSKA (reference sequence). The CDR3 loop spans 12 amino acids.

The V gene is TRBV16, the J gene TRBJ2-7; D gene unclear. Trimming shortened V by 3 bases and J by 3 bases, and 9 bases separated the two germline ends. There are 13 residues in the CDR3. CDR1 is KGHSY, CDR2 FQNENV, per germline. CDR3 residues: CASSHSLSYEQYF. CDR3 nucleotides: TGTGCCAGCAGCCATTCCTTAAGCTACGAGCAGTACTTC.